These 30 T cell receptor beta chains came from one sample sequenced in a study of regulatory T cells in long-lasting Graves disease. To make TCR beta libraries, researchers used iRepertoire HTBI primers and Arm-PCR of CDR3 regions. TCRdb recomputed calls from the multiplex PCR reads with MiXCR, one row per CDR3 protein. This sample carries hundreds of thousands of distinct CDR3 sequences, roughly 12% of them seen once, and the ten largest clones take approximately 9.3%. The sample's time point: newly diagnosed GD, antithyroid drugs for less than 3 months. From PBMCs, RNA was extracted and then used to make the TCR library. Separately, the same data were catalogued under a study of T cells in Graves' hyperthyroidism and ophthalmopathy.

Sequencing was performed on peripheral blood mononuclear cells (PBMCs), taken at new diagnosis, from a patient treated with antithyroid drugs. These receptors all stem from a young man with Graves disease.

The chain couples TRBV6-2 or TRBV6-3 to TRBJ2-7; D is ambiguous. In germline, CDR1 is MNHEY, CDR2 SVGEGT. The CDR3 has 14 amino acids. V lost 3 bases and J 0 bases, leaving 9 bases between the germline ends. CDR3 amino acids: CASSYSGLSYEQYF. The DNA of the CDR3 is TGTGCCAGCAGTTATTCAGGCCTCTCCTACGAGCAGTACTTC.

This clonotype was detected ten times or more. The chain uses TRBV5-1 and TRBJ2-5; TRBD1 or TRBD2 may be the D gene (6 bases each). V was clipped by 0 bases and J by 1 base, with 10 bases between them. The CDR3 spans 15 residues. CDR1 is SGHRS, CDR2 YFSETQ, per germline. For the CDR3, the DNA is TGCGCCAGCAGCTTGGGGGGGGCGCCCCAAGAGACCCAGTACTTC. Translated: CASSLGGAPQETQYF.

The CDR3: CASSPQGTGESGAEAFF. In DNA form, the CDR3 reads TGTGCCAGCAGCCCCCAGGGAACAGGGGAGAGTGGCGCTGAAGCTTTCTTT. The V call is TRBV4-2, the J call TRBJ1-1; 7 bases are shared with TRBD1. V gave up 4 bases and J gave up 6 bases; unmatched junction bases: 17. The CDR3 is made up of 17 amino acids. Looked up from germline, CDR1 is LGHNA and CDR2 is YNFKEQ.

V usage is TRBV19 and J usage is TRBJ2-7, with D perhaps matching TRBD1 (6 bases). V was pared by 4 bases and J by 4 bases, with 17 bases between. The CDR3 length is 15 residues. Germline V CDR1 and CDR2: LNHDA, SQIVND (reference sequence). The CDR3 loop reads CASSTDRSPPYEQYF. The CDR3 DNA follows: TGTGCCAGTAGTACCGACAGGTCCCCACCTTACGAGCAGTACTTC.

The table lists this clonotype with many counts. The rearrangement links TRBV7-2 to TRBJ2-2, with TRBD2 matching over 7 bases. The trim removed 5 bases at V and 6 bases at J, leaving 6 bases unmatched. The germline gives CDR1 SGHTA, CDR2 FQGNSA. This CDR3 has 14 residues. DNA of the CDR3: TGTGCCAGCAGCCTGGGGACTATATCCGGGGAGCTGTTTTTT. Translation gives CASSLGTISGELFF.

This clonotype occurred a few times. The V and J genes are TRBV27 and TRBJ2-2; the D gene is possibly TRBD1 (5 bases). CDR3 length: 14 residues. V shed 5 bases and J shed 6 bases, with 13 bases lying between them. The germline CDR1 and CDR2 sequences are MNHEY and SMNVEV (reference sequence). CDR3 loop: CASSRAGYAGELFF. CDR3 DNA sequence: TGTGCCAGCAGTCGCGCAGGGTACGCCGGGGAGCTGTTTTTT.

Worth noting for this clonotype: The junction departs from the called germline gene at one end, perhaps through a read error. V and J are TRBV5-1 and TRBJ1-3; perhaps TRBD1 as D (5 bases). Looked up from germline, CDR1 is SGHRS and CDR2 is YFSETQ. The CDR3 loop spans 15 amino acids. CDR3 region: CASSRQTYSGNTIYF. DNA of the CDR3: TGTGCCAGCAGCCGACAGACTTACTCTGGAAACACCATATATTTT.

This clonotype was seen many times. The chain couples TRBV2 to TRBJ2-1; D may be TRBD1 or TRBD2 (5 bases each). This CDR3 contains 15 residues. Trimming stripped 9 bases from V and 0 bases from J, with 15 bases between. CDR1 is SNHLY and CDR2 is FYNNEI in the germline V gene. The CDR3 region is CASTYGASSYNEQFF. CDR3 sequence (DNA): TGTGCCAGTACCTACGGGGCGAGCTCCTACAATGAGCAGTTCTTC.

This clonotype was recorded a few times. The chain carries TRBV19 and TRBJ1-5; 10 positions match TRBD1. Germline assignment: CDR1 LNHDA and CDR2 SQIVND (reference sequence). The CDR3 covers 13 residues. With 5 bases clipped from V and 7 bases from J, the junction kept 2 bases outside the gene matches. CDR3 amino acids: CASSDRGPQPQHF. The CDR3 DNA is TGTGCCAGTAGTGACAGGGGGCCACAGCCCCAGCATTTT.

The V and J genes are TRBV15 and TRBJ1-5; no firm D call. The CDR3 is 13 residues long. Trimming removed 1 base from V and 9 bases from J, with 10 bases in between. CDR1 is LNHNV and CDR2 is YYDKDF in the germline V gene (reference sequence). CDR3 in DNA: TGTGCCACCAGCAGAGTCGGGTATACGCCCCAGCATTTT. Translating it yields CATSRVGYTPQHF.

There are a few counts of this clonotype. The CDR3 loop reads CSFGTPFMNTEAFF. The CDR3 DNA reads as TGCAGCTTCGGGACACCATTTATGAACACTGAAGCTTTCTTT. The genes are TRBV29-1 and TRBJ1-1; possible D gene TRBD1, 6 bases. Germline CDR1 and CDR2: SQVTM and ANQGSEA. This CDR3 is 14 amino acids long. The ends were cut back, 8 bases at V and 0 bases at J, with 16 bases in the middle.

The chain uses TRBV27 and TRBJ1-5; D is perhaps TRBD1 (5 bases). Germline loops: CDR1 MNHEY, CDR2 SMNVEV (reference sequence). This CDR3 has 14 residues. V was shortened by 3 bases and J by 5 bases, with 11 bases between the two germline ends. The CDR3 loop reads CASSFKGRDQPQHF. The CDR3 region has the DNA TGTGCCAGCAGTTTTAAGGGGCGGGATCAGCCCCAGCATTTT.

The rearrangement joins TRBV13 to TRBJ2-1, with 8 bases matching TRBD2. Germline loops: CDR1 PRHDT, CDR2 FYEKMQ (reference sequence). The CDR3 extends over 17 amino acids. The V gene end was trimmed by 11 bases and the J gene end by 7 bases; junction bases not matched to a gene: 22. DNA for the CDR3: TGTGCCGGCGGATCTCATTCCGGGACTAGTAGGGGGAATGAGCAGTTCTTC. Amino acid sequence: CAGGSHSGTSRGNEQFF. Full variable domain (remainder filled in from reference TRBV13 and TRBJ2-1): AAGVIQSPRHLIKEKRETATLKCYPIPRHDTVYWYQQGPGQDPQFLISFYEKMQSDKGSIPDRFSAQQFSDYHSELNMSSLELGDSALYFCAGGSHSGTSRGNEQFFGPGTRLTVL.

CDR3 protein: CSVKPRGGYGTEAFF. DNA of the CDR3: TGCAGCGTCAAACCGAGAGGGGGGTATGGGACTGAAGCTTTCTTT. This sequence joins TRBV29-1 and TRBJ1-1, with D tentatively TRBD1 (6 bases). Germline values: CDR1 SQVTM, CDR2 ANQGSEA. CDR3 length: 15 residues. Trimming pared 6 bases from V and 5 bases from J, leaving 22 bases between.

V gene TRBV7-2 combines with J gene TRBJ1-6; D is unresolved. Germline lookup yields CDR1 SGHTA and CDR2 FQGNSA. V lost 2 bases to trimming and J lost 5 bases, with 22 bases between them. This CDR3 comprises 19 residues. For the CDR3, the DNA is TGTGCCAGCAGCTTAAGGAGTTGGGTAGCGGAAAGTAATAATTCACCCCTCCACTTT. Translating it yields CASSLRSWVAESNNSPLHF.

This clonotype was counted at least ten times. This chain uses TRBV20-1 with TRBJ2-2, with 11 bases lining up with TRBD1. The CDR3 contains 15 residues. V was pared by 4 bases and J by 3 bases, with 4 bases of the junction left unmatched. In germline, CDR1 is DFQATT, CDR2 SNEGSKA (reference sequence). The chain's CDR3 is CSATGQGADTGELFF. In DNA form, the CDR3 reads TGCAGTGCTACCGGACAGGGGGCGGACACCGGGGAGCTGTTTTTT.

Comment on this clonotype: A much bigger clone sits one base away, suggesting this may be a read error. The rearrangement uses TRBV28 and TRBJ2-3; D remains unclear. The J call may not be correct, given that the DNA end is closer to TRBJ1-5. This CDR3 region has 15 residues. Germline V gene sequence: CDR1 MDHEN, CDR2 SYDVKM. The CDR3: CASSSAGADTDTQHF. CDR3 nucleotides: TGTGCCAGCAGTTCAGCGGGAGCTGACACAGATACGCAGCATTTT.

This clonotype was seen repeatedly, ten times or more. The chain has TRBV20-1 and TRBJ1-1; D might be TRBD1 (6 bases). Trimming cost V 5 bases and J 1 base, with 8 bases left between them. The germline gives CDR1 DFQATT, CDR2 SNEGSKA (reference sequence). The CDR3 extends over 12 amino acids. The chain's CDR3 is CSAEGGNTEAFF. Written as DNA, the CDR3 is TGCAGTGCTGAGGGGGGGAACACTGAAGCTTTCTTT.

The gene calls are TRBV9 and TRBJ2-1, with 10 bases fitting TRBD2. V lost 4 bases, J lost 7 bases, and 14 bases stayed unmatched. The germline CDR1 and CDR2 sequences are SGDLS and YYNGEE. The CDR3 totals 17 residues. The CDR3 reads CASSPPGLAALGNEQFF. In DNA, the CDR3 is TGTGCCAGCAGCCCACCTGGACTAGCGGCATTAGGGAATGAGCAGTTCTTC. The variable domain in full, with the rest retrieved from reference TRBV9 and TRBJ2-1, is DSGVTQTPKHLITATGQRVTLRCSPRSGDLSVYWYQQSLDQGLQFLIQYYNGEERAKGNILERFSAQQFPDLHSELNLSSLELGDSALYFCASSPPGLAALGNEQFFGPGTRLTVL.

This clonotype was detected many times. The J gene is TRBJ2-2, the V gene TRBV11-1; 10 bases agree with TRBD1. CDR1 and CDR2 (germline): SGHAT, FQDESV (reference sequence). The trim removed 3 bases at V and 4 bases at J, leaving 2 bases unmatched. This CDR3 comprises 15 residues. The CDR3 reads CASSLTGGVTGELFF. The CDR3 DNA reads as TGTGCCAGCAGCTTGACAGGGGGCGTCACCGGGGAGCTGTTTTTT.

This clonotype was seen ten or more times. This CDR3 reads CASSQEGRTQPQHF. CDR3 nucleotides: TGTGCCAGCAGCCAAGAAGGGAGAACTCAGCCCCAGCATTTT. This chain joins TRBV3-1 and TRBJ1-5; D not resolved. Trimming left V 0 bases short and J 6 bases short, with 9 bases between. Germline V gene sequence: CDR1 LGHDT, CDR2 YNNKEL (reference sequence). The CDR3 has 14 amino acids.

This clonotype was seen many times. The chain links TRBV7-9 to TRBJ2-7; no clear D gene. The germline gives CDR1 SEHNR, CDR2 FQNEAQ (reference sequence). CDR3 size: 16 residues. The V and J ends lost 0 bases and 2 bases respectively, with 14 bases between them. CDR3: CASSLARFDGPYEQYF. The CDR3 DNA sequence: TGTGCCAGCAGCTTAGCGAGGTTCGACGGACCCTACGAGCAGTACTTC.

As regards this clonotype: This clone may be a read error of a much larger clone one base away. V and J are TRBV2 and TRBJ2-7, with D perhaps given as TRBD1 or TRBD2 (5 bases each). The CDR3 contains 14 residues. Germline V gene sequence: CDR1 SNHLY, CDR2 FYNNEI. The CDR3 bases are TGTGCCAGCAAGGGGCGGGCGAAGGCCTACGAGCAGTGCTTC. It is translated as CASKGRAKAYEQCF. The variable domain in full, completed from reference TRBV2 and TRBJ2-7, reads EPEVTQTPSHQVTQMGQEVILRCVPISNHLYFYWYRQILGQKVEFLVSFYNNEISEKSEIFDDQFSVERPDGSNFTLKIRSTKLEDSAMYFCASKGRAKAYEQCFGPGTRLTVT.

This chain connects TRBV20-1 to TRBJ2-1; perhaps TRBD2 as D (6 bases). Per germline, CDR1 DFQATT and CDR2 SNEGSKA (reference sequence). This CDR3 has 14 residues. Trimming shortened V by 5 bases and J by 1 base, and 12 bases separated the two germline ends. Here the CDR3 DNA reads TGCAGTGCTGGTCTTCTAGCGTCCTACAATGAGCAGTTCTTC. Protein product: CSAGLLASYNEQFF.

This clonotype was observed a few times. V and J are TRBV5-6 and TRBJ2-7; 8 nucleotides line up with TRBD1. This CDR3 contains 14 residues. V shed 4 bases and J 3 bases; nucleotides not matched to a gene: 6. Germline V lookup: CDR1 SGHDT, CDR2 YYEEEE. DNA of the CDR3: TGTGCCAGCAGCCGCGGGACAGGATACTACGAGCAGTACTTC. Protein: CASSRGTGYYEQYF. Full variable domain (rest looked up from reference TRBV5-6 and TRBJ2-7): DAGVTQSPTHLIKTRGQQVTLRCSPKSGHDTVSWYQQALGQGPQFIFQYYEEEERQRGNFPDRFSGHQFPNYSSELNVNALLLGDSALYLCASSRGTGYYEQYFGPGTRLTVT.

Ten or more counts support this clonotype. The V gene is TRBV7-2, the J gene TRBJ2-1, with 8 bases that match TRBD2. Germline CDR1 is SGHTA and CDR2 is FQGNSA. The J segment lost 2 bases and the V segment lost 1 base, leaving 4 bases of the junction unmatched. The CDR3 sequence is 16 residues long. The CDR3 coding sequence is TGTGCCAGCAGCTTAGTGTCGGGAGGGGCCTACAATGAGCAGTTCTTC. This encodes CASSLVSGGAYNEQFF.

This clonotype has at least ten counts. The genes are TRBV6-1 and TRBJ1-2, with D tentatively TRBD1 (5 bases). The CDR3 runs 15 residues. Trimming pared 4 bases from V and 1 base from J, leaving 13 bases between. Germline values: CDR1 MNHNS, CDR2 SASEGT. The CDR3 nucleotides read TGTGCCAGCAGTGCGGGACGGTTAGATAACTATGGCTACACCTTC. This sequence encodes CASSAGRLDNYGYTF.

This clonotype was observed many times. The gene calls are TRBV7-9 and TRBJ2-7, with D tentatively TRBD2 (7 bases). Germline V gene lookup returns CDR1 SEHNR and CDR2 FQNEAQ (reference sequence). The CDR3 extends over 14 amino acids. V lost 3 bases to trimming and J lost 5 bases, with 14 bases between them. Here the CDR3 reads CASSFAGAGDEQYF. The CDR3 coding sequence is TGTGCCAGCAGCTTTGCGGGGGCGGGAGACGAGCAGTACTTC. Using reference TRBV7-9 and TRBJ2-7 for the parts outside the CDR3, the full variable domain is DTGVSQNPRHKITKRGQNVTFRCDPISEHNRLYWYRQTLGQGPEFLTYFQNEAQLEKSRLLSDRFSAERPKGSFSTLEIQRTEQGDSAMYLCASSFAGAGDEQYFGPGTRLTVT.

The chain has TRBV30 and TRBJ2-6; a possible D gene is TRBD2 (5 bases). The CDR3 consists of 13 residues. Germline loops: CDR1 GTSNPN, CDR2 SVGIG (reference sequence). Trimming shortened V by 7 bases and J by 0 bases, and 7 bases separated the two germline ends. CDR3 protein: CASRVSGANVLTF. The CDR3 bases are TGTGCCTCGAGGGTCTCTGGGGCCAACGTCCTGACTTTC.

This clonotype appeared many times. The chain is built from TRBV12-3 or TRBV12-4 and TRBJ2-3, with unresolved D. This CDR3 has 13 amino acids. The V end lost 3 bases, the J end lost 2 bases, and 6 bases lay between the germline ends. CDR3 coding DNA: TGTGCCAGCAGTTTTTTCTACACAGATACGCAGTATTTT. It is translated as CASSFFYTDTQYF.